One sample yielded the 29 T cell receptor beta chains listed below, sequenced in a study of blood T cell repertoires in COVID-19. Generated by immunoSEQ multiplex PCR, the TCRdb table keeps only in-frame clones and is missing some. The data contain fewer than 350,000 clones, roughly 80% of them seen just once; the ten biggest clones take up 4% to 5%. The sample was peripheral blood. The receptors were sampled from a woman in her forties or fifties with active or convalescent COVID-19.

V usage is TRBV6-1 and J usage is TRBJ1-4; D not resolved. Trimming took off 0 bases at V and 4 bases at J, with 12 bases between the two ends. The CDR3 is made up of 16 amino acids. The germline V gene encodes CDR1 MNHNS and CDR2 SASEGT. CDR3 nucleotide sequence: TGTGCCAGCAGTGAAGCGAAAGGGAGCGTTAATGAAAAACTGTTTTTT. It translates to CASSEAKGSVNEKLFF.

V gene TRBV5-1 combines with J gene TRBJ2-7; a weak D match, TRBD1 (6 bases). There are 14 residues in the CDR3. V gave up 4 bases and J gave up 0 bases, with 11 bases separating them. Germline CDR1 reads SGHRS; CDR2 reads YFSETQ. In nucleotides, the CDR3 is TGCGCCAGCAGCCCGCGGACAGACTCCTACGAGCAGTACTTC. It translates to CASSPRTDSYEQYF. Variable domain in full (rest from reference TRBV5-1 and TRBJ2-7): KAGVTQTPRYLIKTRGQQVTLSCSPISGHRSVSWYQQTPGQGLQFLFEYFSETQRNKGNFPGRFSGRQFSNSRSEMNVSTLELGDSALYLCASSPRTDSYEQYFGPGTRLTVT.

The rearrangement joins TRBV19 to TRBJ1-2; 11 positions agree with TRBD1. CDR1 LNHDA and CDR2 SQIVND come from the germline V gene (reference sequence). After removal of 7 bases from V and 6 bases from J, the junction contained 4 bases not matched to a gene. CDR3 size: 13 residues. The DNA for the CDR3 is TGTGCCAGTACGGGACAGGGGGTGGATGGCTACACCTTC. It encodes CASTGQGVDGYTF.

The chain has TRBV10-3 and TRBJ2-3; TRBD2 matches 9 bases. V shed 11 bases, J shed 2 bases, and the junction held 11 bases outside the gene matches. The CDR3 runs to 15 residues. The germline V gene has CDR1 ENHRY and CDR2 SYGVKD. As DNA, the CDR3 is TGTGCCTCCACGGCGGGAGGGACACTCACAGATACGCAGTATTTT. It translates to CASTAGGTLTDTQYF.

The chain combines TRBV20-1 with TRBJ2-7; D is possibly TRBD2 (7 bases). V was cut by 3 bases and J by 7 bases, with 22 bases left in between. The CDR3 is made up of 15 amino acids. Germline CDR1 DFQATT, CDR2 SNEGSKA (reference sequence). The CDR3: CSASMAGALVSEQYF. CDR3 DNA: TGCAGTGCTAGTATGGCGGGGGCCCTCGTGTCGGAGCAGTACTTC.

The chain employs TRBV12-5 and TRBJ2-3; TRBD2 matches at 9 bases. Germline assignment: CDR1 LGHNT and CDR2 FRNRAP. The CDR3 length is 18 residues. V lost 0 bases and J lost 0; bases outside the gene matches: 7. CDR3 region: CASGLVLGGRASTDTQYF. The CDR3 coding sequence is TGTGCTAGTGGTTTGGTACTCGGCGGGAGGGCCAGCACAGATACGCAGTATTTT.

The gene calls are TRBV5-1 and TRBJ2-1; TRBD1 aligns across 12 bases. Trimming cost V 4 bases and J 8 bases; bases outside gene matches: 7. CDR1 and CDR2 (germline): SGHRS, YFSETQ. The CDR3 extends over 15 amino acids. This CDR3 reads CASSGGQGAMDEQFF. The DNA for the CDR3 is TGCGCCAGCAGCGGGGGACAGGGGGCGATGGATGAGCAGTTCTTC. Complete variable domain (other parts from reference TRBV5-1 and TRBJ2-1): KAGVTQTPRYLIKTRGQQVTLSCSPISGHRSVSWYQQTPGQGLQFLFEYFSETQRNKGNFPGRFSGRQFSNSRSEMNVSTLELGDSALYLCASSGGQGAMDEQFFGPGTRLTVL.

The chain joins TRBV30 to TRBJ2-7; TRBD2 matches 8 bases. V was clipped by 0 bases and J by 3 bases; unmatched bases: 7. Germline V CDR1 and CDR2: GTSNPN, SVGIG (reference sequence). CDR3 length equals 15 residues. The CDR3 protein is CAWSVPHLAGYEQYF. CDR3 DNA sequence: TGTGCCTGGAGTGTACCCCACCTAGCGGGCTACGAGCAGTACTTC.

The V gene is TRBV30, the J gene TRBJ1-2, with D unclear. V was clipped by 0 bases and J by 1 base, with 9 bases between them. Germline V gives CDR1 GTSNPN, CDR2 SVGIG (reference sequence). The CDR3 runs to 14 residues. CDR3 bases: TGTGCCTGGAGTGTAGGAGGCCTTAACTATGGCTACACCTTC. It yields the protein CAWSVGGLNYGYTF.

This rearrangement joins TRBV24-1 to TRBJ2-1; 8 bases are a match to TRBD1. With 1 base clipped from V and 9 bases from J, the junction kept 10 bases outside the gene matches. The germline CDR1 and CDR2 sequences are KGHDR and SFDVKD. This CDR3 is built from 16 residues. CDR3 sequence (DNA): TGTGCCACCAGTGATTTTGGCCAGGGGGCCTTGATTGAGCAGTTCTTC. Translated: CATSDFGQGALIEQFF.

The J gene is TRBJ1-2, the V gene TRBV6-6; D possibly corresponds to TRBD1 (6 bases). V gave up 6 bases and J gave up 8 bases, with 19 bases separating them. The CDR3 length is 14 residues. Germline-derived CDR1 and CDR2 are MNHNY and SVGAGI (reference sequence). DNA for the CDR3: TGTGCCAGCAGCGACCTCAGGGGTTCGACGGGCTACACCTTC. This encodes CASSDLRGSTGYTF.

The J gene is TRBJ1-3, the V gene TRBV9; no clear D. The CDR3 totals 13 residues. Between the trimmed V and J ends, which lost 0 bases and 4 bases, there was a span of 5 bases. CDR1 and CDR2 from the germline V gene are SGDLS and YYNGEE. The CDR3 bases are TGTGCCAGCAGCGTAGCTATGGGAAACACCATATATTTT. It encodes CASSVAMGNTIYF.

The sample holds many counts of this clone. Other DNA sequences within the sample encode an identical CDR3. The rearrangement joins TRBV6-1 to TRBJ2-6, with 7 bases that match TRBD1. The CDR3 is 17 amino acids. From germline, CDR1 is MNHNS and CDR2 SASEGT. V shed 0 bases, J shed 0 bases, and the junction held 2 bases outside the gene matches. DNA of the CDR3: TGTGCCAGCAGTGAAGCGCCAGGGGGCTCTGGGGCCAACGTCCTGACTTTC. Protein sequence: CASSEAPGGSGANVLTF.

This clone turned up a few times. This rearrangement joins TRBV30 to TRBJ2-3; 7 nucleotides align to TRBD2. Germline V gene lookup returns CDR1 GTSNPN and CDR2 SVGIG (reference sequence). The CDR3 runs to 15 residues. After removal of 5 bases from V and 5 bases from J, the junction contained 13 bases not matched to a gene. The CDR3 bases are TGTGCCTGGGAATGGAAGGCGGGAGCGGGAGATACGCAGTATTTT. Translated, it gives CAWEWKAGAGDTQYF.

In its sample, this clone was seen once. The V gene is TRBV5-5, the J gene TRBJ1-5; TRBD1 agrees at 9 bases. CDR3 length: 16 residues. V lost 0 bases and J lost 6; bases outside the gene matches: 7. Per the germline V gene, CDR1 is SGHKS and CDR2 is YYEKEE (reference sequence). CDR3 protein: CASSLVVDRGSQPQHF. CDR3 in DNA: TGTGCCAGCAGCTTGGTGGTCGACAGGGGGAGTCAGCCCCAGCATTTT.

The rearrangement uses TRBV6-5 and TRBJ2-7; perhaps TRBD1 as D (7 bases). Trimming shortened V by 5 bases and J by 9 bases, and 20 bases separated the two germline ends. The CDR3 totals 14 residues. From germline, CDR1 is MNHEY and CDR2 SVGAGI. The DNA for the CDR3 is TGTGCCAGCAGTACCCAGACAGGGACCGGGGGGCAGTACTTC. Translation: CASSTQTGTGGQYF.

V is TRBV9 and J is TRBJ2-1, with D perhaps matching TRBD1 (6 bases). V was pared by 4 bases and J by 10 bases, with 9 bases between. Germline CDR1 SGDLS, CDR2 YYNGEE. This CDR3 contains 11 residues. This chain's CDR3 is CASSSGHEQFF. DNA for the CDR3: TGTGCCAGCAGCTCGGGACACGAGCAGTTCTTC.

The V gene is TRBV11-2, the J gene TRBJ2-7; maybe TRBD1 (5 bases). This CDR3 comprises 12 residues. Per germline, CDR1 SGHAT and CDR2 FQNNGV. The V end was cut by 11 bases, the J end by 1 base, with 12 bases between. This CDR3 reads CAVRKGSYEQYF. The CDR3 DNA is TGTGCCGTACGCAAGGGGTCCTACGAGCAGTACTTC.

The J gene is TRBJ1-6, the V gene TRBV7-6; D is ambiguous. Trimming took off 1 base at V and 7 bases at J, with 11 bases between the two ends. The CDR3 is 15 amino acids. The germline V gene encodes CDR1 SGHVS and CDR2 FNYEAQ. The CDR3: CASSLVAGYNSPLHF. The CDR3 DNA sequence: TGTGCCAGCAGCTTAGTAGCGGGGTACAATTCACCCCTCCACTTT.

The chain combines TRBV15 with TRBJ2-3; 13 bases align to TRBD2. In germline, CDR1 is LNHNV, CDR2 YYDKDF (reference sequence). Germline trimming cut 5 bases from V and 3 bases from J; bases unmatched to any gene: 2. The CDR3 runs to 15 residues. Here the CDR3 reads CATSAGLAGTDTQYF. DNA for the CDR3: TGTGCCACCAGCGCGGGACTAGCGGGGACAGATACGCAGTATTTT.

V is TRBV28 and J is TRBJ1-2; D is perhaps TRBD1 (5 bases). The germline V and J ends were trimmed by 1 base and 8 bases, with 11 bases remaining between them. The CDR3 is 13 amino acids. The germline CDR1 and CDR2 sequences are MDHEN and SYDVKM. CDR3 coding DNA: TGTGCCAGCAGTTTATTTGGGGCGAGGGGCTACACCTTC. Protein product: CASSLFGARGYTF.

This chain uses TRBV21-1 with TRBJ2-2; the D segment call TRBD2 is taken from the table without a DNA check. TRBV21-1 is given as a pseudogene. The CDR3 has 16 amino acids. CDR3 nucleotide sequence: TGTGCCAGCAGCAAAGCGGCGGGGGAGGTCGGCGGGGAGCTGTTTTTT. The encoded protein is CASSKAAGEVGGELFF.

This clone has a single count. The CDR3 sequence: CASSFNLQGSGYTF. The CDR3 bases are TGTGCCAGCAGTTTTAACTTACAGGGGTCAGGGTACACCTTC. The chain carries TRBV27 and TRBJ1-2, with 7 bases matching TRBD1. Germline CDR1 reads MNHEY; CDR2 reads SMNVEV (reference sequence). This CDR3 comprises 14 residues. V dropped 3 bases and J dropped 11; count of bases not matched to a gene: 12.

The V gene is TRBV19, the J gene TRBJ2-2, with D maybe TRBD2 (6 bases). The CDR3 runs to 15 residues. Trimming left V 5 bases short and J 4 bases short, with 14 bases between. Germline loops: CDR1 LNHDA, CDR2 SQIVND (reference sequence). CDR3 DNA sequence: TGTGCCAGTAGTCGGACTATTCTGCCCACCGGGGAGCTGTTTTTT. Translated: CASSRTILPTGELFF.

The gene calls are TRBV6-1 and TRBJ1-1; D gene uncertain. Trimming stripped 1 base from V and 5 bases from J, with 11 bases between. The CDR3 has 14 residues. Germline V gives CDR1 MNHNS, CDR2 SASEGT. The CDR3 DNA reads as TGTGCCAGCAGTGAAGTTGCCCGGTATACTGAAGCTTTCTTT. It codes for CASSEVARYTEAFF.

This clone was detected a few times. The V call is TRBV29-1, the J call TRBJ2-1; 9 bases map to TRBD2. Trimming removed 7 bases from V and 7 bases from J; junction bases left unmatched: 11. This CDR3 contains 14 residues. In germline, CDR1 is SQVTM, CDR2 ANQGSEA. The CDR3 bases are TGCAGCGCTAACCCCGGGACTAGCAGGAATGAGCAGTTCTTC. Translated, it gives CSANPGTSRNEQFF.

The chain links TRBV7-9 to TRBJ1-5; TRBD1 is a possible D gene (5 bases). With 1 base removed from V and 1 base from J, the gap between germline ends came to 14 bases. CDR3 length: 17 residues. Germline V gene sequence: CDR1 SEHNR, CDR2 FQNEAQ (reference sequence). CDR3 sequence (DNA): TGTGCCAGCAGCTTAGTAAGGGGAGGGATCAGCAATCAGCCCCAGCATTTT. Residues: CASSLVRGGISNQPQHF. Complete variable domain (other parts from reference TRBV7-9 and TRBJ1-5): DTGVSQNPRHKITKRGQNVTFRCDPISEHNRLYWYRQTLGQGPEFLTYFQNEAQLEKSRLLSDRFSAERPKGSFSTLEIQRTEQGDSAMYLCASSLVRGGISNQPQHFGDGTRLSIL.

Written as DNA, the CDR3 is TGTGCCAGCAGTTTTAGGGGGTTCTACGAGCAGTACTTC. Translation: CASSFRGFYEQYF. The rearrangement joins TRBV12-3 or TRBV12-4 to TRBJ2-7; maybe TRBD1 (6 bases). The CDR3 has 13 amino acids. V was clipped by 3 bases and J by 3 bases, with 9 bases between them.

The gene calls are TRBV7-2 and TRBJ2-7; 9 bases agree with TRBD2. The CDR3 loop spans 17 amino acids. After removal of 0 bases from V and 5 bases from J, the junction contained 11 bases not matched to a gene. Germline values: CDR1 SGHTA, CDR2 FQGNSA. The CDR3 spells CASSLALAGGPGDEQYF. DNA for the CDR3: TGTGCCAGCAGCTTAGCGCTGGCGGGAGGGCCAGGAGACGAGCAGTACTTC. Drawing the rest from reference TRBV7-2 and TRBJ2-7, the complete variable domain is GAGVSQSPSNKVTEKGKDVELRCDPISGHTALYWYRQSLGQGLEFLIYFQGNSAPDKSGLPSDRFSAERTGGSVSTLTIQRTQQEDSAVYLCASSLALAGGPGDEQYFGPGTRLTVT.